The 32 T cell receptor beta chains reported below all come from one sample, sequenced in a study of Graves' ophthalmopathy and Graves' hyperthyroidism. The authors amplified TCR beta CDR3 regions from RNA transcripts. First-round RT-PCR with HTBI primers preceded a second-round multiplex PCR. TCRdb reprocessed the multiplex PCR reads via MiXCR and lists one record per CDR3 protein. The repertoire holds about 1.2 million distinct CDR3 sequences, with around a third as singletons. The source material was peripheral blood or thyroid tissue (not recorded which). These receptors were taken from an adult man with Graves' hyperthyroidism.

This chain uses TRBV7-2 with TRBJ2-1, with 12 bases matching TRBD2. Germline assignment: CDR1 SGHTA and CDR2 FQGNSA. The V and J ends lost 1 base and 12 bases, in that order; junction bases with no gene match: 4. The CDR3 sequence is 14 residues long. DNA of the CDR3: TGTGCCAGCAGCTTAGAACTAGCGGGAGGCGGGCAGTTCTTC. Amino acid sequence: CASSLELAGGGQFF.

As DNA, the CDR3 is TGTGCCAGCACTAAACGAGGGGAAAGGGAAACTGAAGCTTTCTTT. Amino acids: CASTKRGERETEAFF. This chain links TRBV5-8 with TRBJ1-1; possibly TRBD1 for D (5 bases). Germline V gene sequence: CDR1 SGHTS, CDR2 YDEGEE. The V end lost 6 bases, the J end lost 5 bases, and 20 bases lay between the germline ends. CDR3 length: 15 residues.

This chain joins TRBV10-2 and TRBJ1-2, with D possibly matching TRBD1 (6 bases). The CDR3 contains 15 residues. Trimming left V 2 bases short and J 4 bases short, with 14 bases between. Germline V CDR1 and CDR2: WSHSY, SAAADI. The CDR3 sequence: CASSEPDSLSYGYTF. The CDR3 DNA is TGCGCCAGCAGTGAGCCGGACAGTCTGAGCTATGGCTACACCTTC.

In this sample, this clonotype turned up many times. The CDR3 spells CATSDFEDTGNTEAFF. CDR3 bases: TGTGCCACCAGTGATTTCGAAGACACAGGGAACACTGAAGCTTTCTTT. This chain links TRBV24-1 with TRBJ1-1, with D possibly matching TRBD1 (5 bases). The V gene lost 1 base and the J gene lost 1 base, with 12 bases spanning the gap. Germline CDR1 is KGHDR and CDR2 is SFDVKD. The CDR3 covers 16 residues.

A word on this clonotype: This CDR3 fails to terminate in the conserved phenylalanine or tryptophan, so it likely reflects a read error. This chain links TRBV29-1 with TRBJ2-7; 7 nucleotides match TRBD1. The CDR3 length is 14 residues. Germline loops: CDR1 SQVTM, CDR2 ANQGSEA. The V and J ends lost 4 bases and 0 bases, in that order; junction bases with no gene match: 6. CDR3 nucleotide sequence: TGCAGCGTTGGGCCGACAGGGAGCTCCTACGAGCAGTACCTC. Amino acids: CSVGPTGSSYEQYL.

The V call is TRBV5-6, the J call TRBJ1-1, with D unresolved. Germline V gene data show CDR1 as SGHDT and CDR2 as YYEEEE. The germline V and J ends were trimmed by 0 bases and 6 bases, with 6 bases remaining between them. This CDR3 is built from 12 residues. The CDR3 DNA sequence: TGTGCCAGCAGCTTGGTGGGCCCTGAAGCTTTCTTT. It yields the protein CASSLVGPEAFF.

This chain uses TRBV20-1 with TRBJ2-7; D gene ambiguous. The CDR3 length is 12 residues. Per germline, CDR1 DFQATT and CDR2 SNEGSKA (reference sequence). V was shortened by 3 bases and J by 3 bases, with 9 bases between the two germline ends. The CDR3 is CSASPDLYEQYF. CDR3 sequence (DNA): TGCAGTGCTAGTCCGGACCTCTACGAGCAGTACTTC.

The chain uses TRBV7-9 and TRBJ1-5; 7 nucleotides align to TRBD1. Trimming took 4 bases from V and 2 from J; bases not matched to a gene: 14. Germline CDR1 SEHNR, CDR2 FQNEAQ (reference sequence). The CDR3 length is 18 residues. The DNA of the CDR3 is TGTGCCAGCAGCTGGGGGGCGGGACAGCTTAGGGGCAATCAGCCCCAGCATTTT. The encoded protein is CASSWGAGQLRGNQPQHF.

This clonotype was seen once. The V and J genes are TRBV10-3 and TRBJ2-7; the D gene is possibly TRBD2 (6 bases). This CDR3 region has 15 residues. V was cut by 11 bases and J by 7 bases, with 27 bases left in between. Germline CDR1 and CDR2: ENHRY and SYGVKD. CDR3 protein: CAGSFSGEEAGEQYF. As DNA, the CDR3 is TGTGCCGGCAGTTTTTCGGGGGAAGAAGCAGGAGAGCAGTACTTC.

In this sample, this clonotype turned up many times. The CDR3 protein is CASSQDNRTGTLYGYTF. In DNA form, the CDR3 reads TGTGCCAGCAGCCAAGATAACAGAACAGGGACGCTCTATGGCTACACCTTC. The rearrangement uses TRBV14 and TRBJ1-2; tentatively, D is TRBD1 (6 bases). Per the germline V gene, CDR1 is SGHDN and CDR2 is FVKESK. The CDR3 is 17 residues long. Trimming took off 0 bases at V and 4 bases at J, with 18 bases between the two ends.

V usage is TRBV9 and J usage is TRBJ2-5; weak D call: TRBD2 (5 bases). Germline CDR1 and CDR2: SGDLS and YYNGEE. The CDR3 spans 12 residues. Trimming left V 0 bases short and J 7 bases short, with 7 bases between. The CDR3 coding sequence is TGTGCCAGCAGCGTAGAAGGGAGGACCCAGTACTTC. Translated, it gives CASSVEGRTQYF.

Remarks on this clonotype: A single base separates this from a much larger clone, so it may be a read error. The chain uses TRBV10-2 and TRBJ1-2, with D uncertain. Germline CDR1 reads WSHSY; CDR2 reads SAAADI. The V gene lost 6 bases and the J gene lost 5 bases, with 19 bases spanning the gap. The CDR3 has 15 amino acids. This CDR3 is CASSQAGSAWYGYTF. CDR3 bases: TGCGCCAGCAGCCAAGCGGGGAGCGCTTGGTATGGCTACACCTTC.

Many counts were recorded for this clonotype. CDR3 nucleotides: TGTGCCAGTAGTATAGATCACAGGGTCTGGGAGACCCAGTACTTC. This translates into CASSIDHRVWETQYF. The chain employs TRBV19 and TRBJ2-5; possibly TRBD1 for D (6 bases). Germline CDR1 is LNHDA and CDR2 is SQIVND (reference sequence). Trimming left V 0 bases short and J 5 bases short, with 13 bases between. This CDR3 has 15 amino acids.

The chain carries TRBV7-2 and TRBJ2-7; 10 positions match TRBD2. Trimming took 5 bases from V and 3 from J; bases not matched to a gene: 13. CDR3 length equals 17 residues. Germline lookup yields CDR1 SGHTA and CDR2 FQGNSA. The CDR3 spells CASSPVQGASGSYEQYF. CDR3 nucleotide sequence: TGTGCCAGCAGCCCCGTGCAGGGGGCTAGCGGGAGCTACGAGCAGTACTTC.

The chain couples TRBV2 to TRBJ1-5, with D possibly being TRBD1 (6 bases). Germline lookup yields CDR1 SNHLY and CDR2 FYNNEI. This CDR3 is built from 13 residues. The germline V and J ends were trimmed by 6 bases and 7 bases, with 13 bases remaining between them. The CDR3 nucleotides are TGTGCCAGCAGAGTACAGGGTGAGCAGCCCCAGCATTTT. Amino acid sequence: CASRVQGEQPQHF.

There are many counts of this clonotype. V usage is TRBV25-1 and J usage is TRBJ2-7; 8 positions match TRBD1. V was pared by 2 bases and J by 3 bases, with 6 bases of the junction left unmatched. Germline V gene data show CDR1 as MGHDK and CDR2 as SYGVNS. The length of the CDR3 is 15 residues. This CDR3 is CASSEPGQGGYEQYF. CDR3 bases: TGTGCCAGCAGTGAACCCGGACAGGGAGGCTACGAGCAGTACTTC.

CDR3 sequence reads: CASSGTGTNREQYF. CDR3 sequence (DNA): TGTGCCAGCAGCGGGACCGGGACAAATCGCGAGCAGTACTTC. The genes are TRBV9 and TRBJ2-7, with a possible D match to TRBD1 (6 bases). The ends were cut back, 3 bases at V and 6 bases at J, with 16 bases in the middle. The CDR3 extends over 14 amino acids. The germline V gene has CDR1 SGDLS and CDR2 YYNGEE.

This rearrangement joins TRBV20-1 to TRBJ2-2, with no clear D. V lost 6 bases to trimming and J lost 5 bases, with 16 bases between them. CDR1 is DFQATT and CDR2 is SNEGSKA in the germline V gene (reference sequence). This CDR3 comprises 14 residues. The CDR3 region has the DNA TGCAGTGCAGATCCTCATAAATTAACCGGGGAGCTGTTTTTT. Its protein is CSADPHKLTGELFF.

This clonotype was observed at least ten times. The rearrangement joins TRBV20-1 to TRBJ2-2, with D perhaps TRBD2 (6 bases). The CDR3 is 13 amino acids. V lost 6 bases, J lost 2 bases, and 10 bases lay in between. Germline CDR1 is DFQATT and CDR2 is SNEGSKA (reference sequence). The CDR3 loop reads CSARRGNTGELFF. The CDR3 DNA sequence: TGCAGTGCCAGGCGGGGAAACACCGGGGAGCTGTTTTTT.

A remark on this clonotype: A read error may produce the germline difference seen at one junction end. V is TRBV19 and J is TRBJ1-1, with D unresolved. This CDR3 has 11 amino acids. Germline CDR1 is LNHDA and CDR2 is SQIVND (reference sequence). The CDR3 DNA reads TGTGCCAGTGGTATAGGCACTGAAGCTTTCTTT. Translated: CASGIGTEAFF.

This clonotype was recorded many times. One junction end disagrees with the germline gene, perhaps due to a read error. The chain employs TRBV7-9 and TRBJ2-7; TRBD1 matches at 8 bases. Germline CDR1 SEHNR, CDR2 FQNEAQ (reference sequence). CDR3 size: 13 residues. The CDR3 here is CASRTGGSYEQYF. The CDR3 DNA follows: TGCGCCAGCCGAACAGGGGGATCCTACGAGCAGTACTTC.

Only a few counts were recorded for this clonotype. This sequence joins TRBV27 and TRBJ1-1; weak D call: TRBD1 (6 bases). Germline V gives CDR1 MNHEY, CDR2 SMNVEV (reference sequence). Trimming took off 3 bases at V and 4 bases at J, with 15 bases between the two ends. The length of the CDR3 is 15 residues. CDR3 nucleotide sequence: TGTGCCAGCAGTTTTAGGGGGTACTCGAGCACTGAAGCTTTCTTT. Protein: CASSFRGYSSTEAFF.

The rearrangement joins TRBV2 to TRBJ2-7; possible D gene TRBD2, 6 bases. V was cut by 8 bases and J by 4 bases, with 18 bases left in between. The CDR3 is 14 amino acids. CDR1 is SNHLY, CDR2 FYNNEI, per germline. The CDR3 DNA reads TGTGCCAGCTTGACGGGGGATCCTTTGTACGAGCAGTACTTC. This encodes CASLTGDPLYEQYF.

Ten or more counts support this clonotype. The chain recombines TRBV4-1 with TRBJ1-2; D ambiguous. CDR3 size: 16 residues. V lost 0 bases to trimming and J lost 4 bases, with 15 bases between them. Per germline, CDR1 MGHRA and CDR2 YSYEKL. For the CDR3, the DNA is TGCGCCAGCAGCCAAGATGACATGAGGTCCTTCTATGGCTACACCTTC. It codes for CASSQDDMRSFYGYTF.

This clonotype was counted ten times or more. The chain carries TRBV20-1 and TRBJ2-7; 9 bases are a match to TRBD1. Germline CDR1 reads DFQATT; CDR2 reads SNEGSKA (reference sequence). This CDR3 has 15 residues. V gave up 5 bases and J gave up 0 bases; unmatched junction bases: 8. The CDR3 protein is CSAGGQGRSSYEQYF. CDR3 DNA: TGCAGTGCTGGCGGACAGGGGAGGTCCTCCTACGAGCAGTACTTC.

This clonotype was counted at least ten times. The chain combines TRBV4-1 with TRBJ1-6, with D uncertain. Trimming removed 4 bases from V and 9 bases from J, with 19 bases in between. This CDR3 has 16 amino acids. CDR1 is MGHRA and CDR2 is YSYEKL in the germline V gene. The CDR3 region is CASSLLMGTAISPLHF. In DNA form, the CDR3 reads TGCGCCAGCAGCCTACTCATGGGCACGGCAATTTCACCCCTCCACTTT.

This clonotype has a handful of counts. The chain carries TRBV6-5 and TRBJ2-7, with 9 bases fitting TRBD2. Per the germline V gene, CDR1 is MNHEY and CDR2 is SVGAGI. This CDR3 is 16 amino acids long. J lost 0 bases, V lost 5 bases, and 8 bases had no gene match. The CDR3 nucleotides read TGTGCCAGCAGTCTGGTTGGCGGGAGGGGCTCCTACGAGCAGTACTTC. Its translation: CASSLVGGRGSYEQYF.

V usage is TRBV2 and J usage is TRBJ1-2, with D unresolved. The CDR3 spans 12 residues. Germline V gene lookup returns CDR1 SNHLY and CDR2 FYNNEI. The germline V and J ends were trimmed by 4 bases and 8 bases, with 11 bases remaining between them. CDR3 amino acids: CASSANSRGYTF. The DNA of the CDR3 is TGTGCCAGCAGTGCGAACTCGAGGGGCTACACCTTC. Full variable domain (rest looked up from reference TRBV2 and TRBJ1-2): EPEVTQTPSHQVTQMGQEVILRCVPISNHLYFYWYRQILGQKVEFLVSFYNNEISEKSEIFDDQFSVERPDGSNFTLKIRSTKLEDSAMYFCASSANSRGYTFGSGTRLTVV.

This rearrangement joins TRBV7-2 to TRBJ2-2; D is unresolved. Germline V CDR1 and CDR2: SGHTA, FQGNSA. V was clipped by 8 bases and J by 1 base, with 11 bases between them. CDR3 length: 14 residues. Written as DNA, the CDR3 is TGTGCCAGCTCCCGCCGGCTGAACACCGGGGAGCTGTTTTTT. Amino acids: CASSRRLNTGELFF.

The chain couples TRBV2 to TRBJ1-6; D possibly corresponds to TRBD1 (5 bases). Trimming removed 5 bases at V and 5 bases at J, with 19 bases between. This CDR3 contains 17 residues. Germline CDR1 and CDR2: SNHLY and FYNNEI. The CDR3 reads CASSLDTGAGHNSPLHF. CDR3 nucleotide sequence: TGTGCCAGCAGTTTAGACACAGGCGCGGGTCATAATTCACCCCTCCACTTT.

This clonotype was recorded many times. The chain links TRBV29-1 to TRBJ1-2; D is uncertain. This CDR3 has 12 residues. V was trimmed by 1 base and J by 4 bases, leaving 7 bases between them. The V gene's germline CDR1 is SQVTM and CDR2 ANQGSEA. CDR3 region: CSVEGQTYGYTF. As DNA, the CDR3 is TGCAGCGTTGAAGGGCAGACCTATGGCTACACCTTC. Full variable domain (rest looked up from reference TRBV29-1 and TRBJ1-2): SAVISQKPSRDICQRGTSLTIQCQVDSQVTMMFWYRQQPGQSLTLIATANQGSEATYESGFVIDKFPISRPNLTFSTLTVSNMSPEDSSIYLCSVEGQTYGYTFGSGTRLTVV.

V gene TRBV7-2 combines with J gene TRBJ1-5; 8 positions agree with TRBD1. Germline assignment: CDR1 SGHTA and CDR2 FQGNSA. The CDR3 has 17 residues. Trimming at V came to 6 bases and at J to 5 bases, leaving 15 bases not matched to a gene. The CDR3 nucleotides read TGTGCCAGCAGTTCTCGGAGATCGACAGGGGACGATCAGCCCCAGCATTTT. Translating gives CASSSRRSTGDDQPQHF.